This passage covers 28 T cell receptor beta chains from one sample sequenced in a study of cytomegalovirus exposure and HLA in healthy donors. Sequencing was performed with immunoSEQ multiplex PCR; in TCRdb, only in-frame clones are kept and a portion is missing. Of some 88,000 clones in the sample, approximately 96% were seen once. The specimen was PBMCs. These receptors all stem from a man between 18 and 29 years old in good health and CMV-seronegative.

This chain connects TRBV18 to TRBJ1-4; D is perhaps TRBD1 (5 bases). The germline V gene encodes CDR1 KGHSH and CDR2 LQKENI. This CDR3 contains 16 residues. V lost 3 bases and J lost 5, with 16 bases in between. In DNA, the CDR3 is TGTGCCAGCTCACCTTCTTCTTTGCAGGGAAATGAAAAACTGTTTTTT. Encoded protein: CASSPSSLQGNEKLFF.

The DNA for the CDR3 is TGCAGCGTTGAGAAGGGGCGGGAGGAGCAGTTCTTC. This codes for CSVEKGREEQFF. This chain joins TRBV29-1 and TRBJ2-1, with 7 bases identical to TRBD2. Germline V gives CDR1 SQVTM, CDR2 ANQGSEA. The CDR3 is 12 residues long. The J segment lost 10 bases and the V segment lost 3 bases, leaving 6 bases of the junction unmatched.

V usage is TRBV7-3 and J usage is TRBJ1-2, with 10 bases identical to TRBD1. This CDR3 is built from 15 residues. With V trimmed by 3 bases and J by 6 bases, 7 bases remained unmatched. CDR1 and CDR2 from the germline V gene are SGHTA and FQGTGA. This CDR3 is CASSFRGDRGDGYTF. The CDR3 nucleotides are TGTGCCAGCAGCTTTCGAGGGGACAGGGGTGATGGCTACACCTTC.

The chain is built from TRBV7-2 and TRBJ2-7, with TRBD2 as a possible D gene (5 bases). The CDR3 loop spans 13 amino acids. Germline loops: CDR1 SGHTA, CDR2 FQGNSA. Trimming pared 5 bases from V and 5 bases from J, leaving 13 bases between. The CDR3 nucleotides are TGTGCCAGCAGCAAATTCGTGGAGGACGAGCAGTACGTC. This translates into CASSKFVEDEQYV.

The rearrangement links TRBV6-5 to TRBJ2-7; 7 nucleotides match TRBD2. The CDR3 totals 13 residues. Germline CDR1 MNHEY, CDR2 SVGAGI. Trimming removed 5 bases from V and 2 bases from J; junction bases left unmatched: 3. CDR3 bases: TGTGCCAGCAGTCGCGGGGGAGCCTACGAGCAGTACGTC. It specifies CASSRGGAYEQYV.

The V gene is TRBV5-1, the J gene TRBJ1-3, with D possibly TRBD1 on 6 matching bases. Germline lookup yields CDR1 SGHRS and CDR2 YFSETQ. This CDR3 spans 18 amino acids. V was cut by 3 bases and J by 0 bases, with 19 bases left in between. CDR3 nucleotide sequence: TGCGCCAGCAGCTCCCAACCCGGGACAACAATCTCTGGAAACACCATATATTTT. This sequence encodes CASSSQPGTTISGNTIYF.

The chain combines TRBV6-5 with TRBJ2-2; D is possibly TRBD1 (6 bases). V lost 5 bases, J lost 3 bases, and 10 bases lay in between. Per the germline V gene, CDR1 is MNHEY and CDR2 is SVGAGI. The CDR3 spans 14 residues. The chain's CDR3 is CASSEDRYTGELFF. The CDR3 region has the DNA TGTGCCAGCAGTGAGGACAGATACACCGGGGAGCTGTTTTTT.

The gene calls are TRBV2 and TRBJ2-7, with TRBD2 matching over 13 bases. Germline CDR1 reads SNHLY; CDR2 reads FYNNEI. The CDR3 totals 15 residues. Trimming took 1 base from V and 10 from J; bases not matched to a gene: 7. CDR3 sequence (DNA): TGTGCCAGCAGTGAAGGAACTAGCGGGAGGGCCCGACAGTACTTC. Its protein product is CASSEGTSGRARQYF.

The chain employs TRBV5-1 and TRBJ2-2; D uncertain. Between the trimmed V and J ends, which lost 1 base and 1 base, there was a span of 8 bases. This CDR3 has 15 residues. Germline CDR1 and CDR2: SGHRS and YFSETQ. In DNA, the CDR3 is TGCGCCAGCAGCTTGTATACTTTGAACACCGGGGAGCTGTTTTTT. Translated, it gives CASSLYTLNTGELFF.

The rearrangement uses TRBV4-3 and TRBJ1-5, with D unclear. CDR1 LGHNA and CDR2 YSLEER come from the germline V gene. V gave up 0 bases and J gave up 3 bases, with 9 bases separating them. The CDR3 consists of 15 residues. CDR3 DNA: TGCGCCAGCAGCCAAGATAGAACTACCAATCAGCCCCAGCATTTT. It encodes CASSQDRTTNQPQHF.

This chain uses TRBV28 with TRBJ1-2; 8 bases agree with TRBD1. J lost 4 bases, V lost 3 bases, and 4 bases had no gene match. Germline CDR1 and CDR2: MDHEN and SYDVKM. The CDR3 runs to 14 residues. CDR3 in DNA: TGTGCCAGCAGTTTTCAGGGGGCGAGCTATGGCTACACCTTC. It codes for CASSFQGASYGYTF.

This clone was counted once. V is TRBV19 and J is TRBJ2-7; TRBD2 is a possible D gene (6 bases). V lost 1 base, J lost 2 bases, and 6 bases lay in between. Germline V gene lookup returns CDR1 LNHDA and CDR2 SQIVND (reference sequence). The CDR3 has 13 residues. The CDR3 reads CASSIAGAYEQYF. As DNA, the CDR3 is TGTGCCAGTAGTATAGCGGGAGCCTACGAGCAGTACTTC.

This chain links TRBV6-5 with TRBJ1-2; a possible D gene is TRBD1 (5 bases). From germline, CDR1 is MNHEY and CDR2 SVGAGI. The CDR3 is 14 residues long. Trimming pared 6 bases from V and 0 bases from J, leaving 11 bases between. The CDR3 DNA follows: TGTGCCAGCAGCGGTTGGGGCTCTAACTATGGCTACACCTTC. Amino acids: CASSGWGSNYGYTF.

This clone appeared once. The chain combines TRBV7-2 with TRBJ2-1, with 9 nucleotides matching TRBD2. With 4 bases clipped from V and 1 base from J, the junction kept 11 bases outside the gene matches. This CDR3 is 18 amino acids long. Germline CDR1 is SGHTA and CDR2 is FQGNSA. The CDR3 region is CASSSPTSGIQSYNEQFF. In DNA, the CDR3 is TGTGCCAGCAGCTCACCGACTAGCGGTATCCAATCCTACAATGAGCAGTTCTTC.

The V and J genes are TRBV7-2 and TRBJ2-3, with D perhaps matching TRBD1 (6 bases). V was pared by 4 bases and J by 4 bases, with 12 bases between. Germline assignment: CDR1 SGHTA and CDR2 FQGNSA. This CDR3 has 14 amino acids. The CDR3 sequence: CASSSQGFADTQYF. The DNA of the CDR3 is TGTGCCAGCAGCTCACAGGGTTTCGCAGATACGCAGTATTTT.

Only one count was recorded for this clone. The chain uses TRBV11-2 and TRBJ2-1, with TRBD2 as a possible D gene (6 bases). The CDR3 contains 16 residues. With 2 bases removed from V and 3 bases from J, the gap between germline ends came to 14 bases. The germline V gene has CDR1 SGHAT and CDR2 FQNNGV. The CDR3, as DNA: TGTGCCAGCAGCTTATCGGAGGGAGCTTTCTACAATGAGCAGTTCTTC. This codes for CASSLSEGAFYNEQFF.

This clone appeared once. One junction end disagrees with the germline gene, perhaps due to a read error. This chain joins TRBV28 and TRBJ2-1; 7 bases line up with TRBD1. CDR3 length equals 14 residues. The germline CDR1 and CDR2 sequences are MDHEN and SYDVKM. CDR3 nucleotide sequence: TGTGCCAACAGTTTGGGGGACAGAAACAATGAGCAGTTCTTC. It yields the protein CANSLGDRNNEQFF.

The chain joins TRBV30 to TRBJ1-3; perhaps TRBD1 as D (6 bases). V was clipped by 7 bases and J by 10 bases, with 14 bases between them. CDR1 and CDR2 (germline): GTSNPN, SVGIG (reference sequence). The CDR3 contains 11 residues. The CDR3 loop is CASDTGTTIYF. CDR3 DNA: TGTGCCTCGGACACAGGGACGACCATATATTTT.

The J gene is TRBJ2-7, the V gene TRBV5-4, with a weak D call TRBD1 (6 bases). The length of the CDR3 is 16 residues. Deletions cut 2 bases from V and 3 bases from J, with 18 bases between. The germline V gene encodes CDR1 SGHNT and CDR2 YYREEE (reference sequence). CDR3 in amino acids: CASSFEQGSGLYEQYF. The CDR3 nucleotides read TGTGCCAGCAGCTTCGAACAGGGATCGGGTCTCTACGAGCAGTACTTC.

The count of this clone is one. This chain links TRBV10-3 with TRBJ1-1; D not certain. V lost 3 bases, J lost 3 bases, and 11 bases lay in between. The germline gives CDR1 ENHRY, CDR2 SYGVKD. CDR3 length: 14 amino acids. In nucleotides, the CDR3 is TGTGCCATCAGTGATTTGGGCAGTGACACTGAAGCTTTCTTT. This encodes CAISDLGSDTEAFF.

The V and J genes are TRBV7-3 and TRBJ2-5; 9 bases fit TRBD1. Germline V lookup: CDR1 SGHTA, CDR2 FQGTGA. V gave up 5 bases and J gave up 7 bases; unmatched junction bases: 8. This CDR3 region has 14 residues. The CDR3 coding sequence is TGTGCCAGCAGCAGGGGACAGGGAGTAGGGACCCAGTACTTC. It specifies CASSRGQGVGTQYF.

This chain connects TRBV27 to TRBJ2-5, with D possibly matching TRBD1 (6 bases). Germline CDR1 and CDR2: MNHEY and SMNVEV (reference sequence). V was cut by 3 bases and J by 3 bases, with 14 bases left in between. The CDR3 length is 15 residues. The CDR3 sequence is CASSFRWGREETQYF. The CDR3 DNA follows: TGTGCCAGCAGTTTTCGTTGGGGGCGCGAAGAGACCCAGTACTTC.

This clone has just one count. This chain uses TRBV27 with TRBJ2-1, with D maybe TRBD2 (6 bases). Trimming took off 10 bases at V and 6 bases at J, with 16 bases between the two ends. Germline values: CDR1 MNHEY, CDR2 SMNVEV (reference sequence). CDR3 length equals 13 residues. CDR3: CATARDFSNEQFF. The CDR3 nucleotides are TGTGCCACCGCCCGGGACTTTTCCAATGAGCAGTTCTTC.

The V gene is TRBV4-1, the J gene TRBJ2-3; TRBD2 might be the D (6 bases). Germline V lookup: CDR1 MGHRA, CDR2 YSYEKL. This CDR3 spans 15 amino acids. Trimming stripped 2 bases from V and 2 bases from J, with 11 bases between. CDR3 nucleotides: TGCGCCAGCAGCCAACTCGGGACTTCCACAGATACGCAGTATTTT. Translated: CASSQLGTSTDTQYF.

The chain has TRBV4-3 and TRBJ1-1; the D is unclear. The CDR3 length is 16 residues. V dropped 1 base and J dropped 0 bases, with 12 bases sitting between them. The germline V gene has CDR1 LGHNA and CDR2 YSLEER. CDR3 sequence: CASSQVIGSMNTEAFF. CDR3 sequence (DNA): TGCGCCAGCAGCCAAGTGATTGGCAGTATGAACACTGAAGCTTTCTTT.

This clone has more than one count but fewer than ten. V and J are TRBV9 and TRBJ2-1; no clear D gene. CDR1 SGDLS and CDR2 YYNGEE come from the germline V gene. The CDR3 consists of 18 residues. V lost 4 bases and J 0 bases, leaving 20 bases between the germline ends. The CDR3 reads CASSSREPRFGSYNEQFF. The DNA of the CDR3 is TGTGCCAGCAGCTCCCGAGAGCCCCGTTTTGGCTCCTACAATGAGCAGTTCTTC.

This clone was seen just once. The DNA for the CDR3 is TGTGCCAGCAGTTCGACACTTGGATCCCAGTACGTC. Protein product: CASSSTLGSQYV. The chain links TRBV28 to TRBJ2-7; D remains unclear. Per germline, CDR1 MDHEN and CDR2 SYDVKM. This CDR3 spans 12 amino acids. Trimming took 4 bases from V and 10 from J, leaving 14 bases between them.

This sequence joins TRBV19 and TRBJ2-1, with 7 bases aligning to TRBD2. Trimming cost V 4 bases and J 6 bases; bases outside gene matches: 12. Germline CDR1 LNHDA, CDR2 SQIVND (reference sequence). The CDR3 has 16 amino acids. The CDR3 is CASSNRDLGGSNEQFF. In DNA form, the CDR3 reads TGTGCCAGTAGTAACCGGGATCTTGGCGGGAGCAATGAGCAGTTCTTC.